The T cell receptor (beta chain) described here comes from a study of OX40 agonist ivuxolimab in advanced cancers. Across the whole study: Cancers in dose escalation were hepatocellular, melanoma, renal cell and head and neck. Three individuals attained partial responses, comprising one hepatocellular carcinoma case and two cutaneous melanoma cases.

V was cut by 0 bases and J by 0 bases, with 10 bases left in between. The CDR3 sequence is 16 residues long. The germline gives CDR1 SGHDT, CDR2 YYEEEE. Study results and limitations: Clonal expansion was seen in CD4+ and CD8+ blood T cells by week 6 at 0.1 to 3.0 mg/kg.

The method was immunoSEQ multiplex PCR; TCRdb's version includes in-frame clones alone and lacks a portion of them. The table includes about 82,000 clones, 85% to 90% detected once. Regarding this clone: Its antigen is not identified.

Specimen: CD4+ or CD8+ T cells sorted from blood, collected in a trial of the OX40 agonist ivuxolimab. The gene calls are TRBV5-6 and TRBJ1-3, with a possible D match to TRBD1 (6 bases). The receptor was isolated from an adult with an advanced solid tumor such as melanoma, head and neck, liver or kidney cancer. DNA for the CDR3: TGTGCCAGCAGCTTGGAGACAGGCGGCTCTGGAAACACCATATATTTT. Translated, it gives CASSLETGGSGNTIYF.